This T cell receptor beta chain came from a study of T-cell memory formation after mild COVID-19. TCRdb reanalysed the 5' RACE reads using MiXCR and keeps one entry per CDR3 protein. The sample consists of some 310,000 distinct CDR3 sequences, about 20% of them appearing once. Sequenced: PBMCs or a T cell subset sorted from them (not recorded which). This TCR was recovered from a man between 18 and 35 years old who had mild COVID-19 (a few samples of this study predate the infection). Cell type and time point are not known.

The CDR3 DNA reads as TGTGCCAGCAGGGACAGGAGCACTGAAGCTTTCTTT. Its translation is CASRDRSTEAFF. The chain joins TRBV19 to TRBJ1-1; TRBD1 agrees at 8 bases. V lost 9 bases to trimming and J lost 4 bases; unmatched junction nucleotides: 4. Germline-derived CDR1 and CDR2 are LNHDA and SQIVND (reference sequence). The CDR3 sequence is 12 residues long.